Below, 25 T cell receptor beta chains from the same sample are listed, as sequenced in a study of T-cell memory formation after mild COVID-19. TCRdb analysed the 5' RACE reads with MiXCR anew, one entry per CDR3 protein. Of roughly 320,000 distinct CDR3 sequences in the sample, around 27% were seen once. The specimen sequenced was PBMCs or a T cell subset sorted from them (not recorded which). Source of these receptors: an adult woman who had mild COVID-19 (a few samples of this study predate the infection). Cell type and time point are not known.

The CDR3 region is CATSGTGKGNSNQPQHF. In nucleotides, the CDR3 is TGTGCCACCAGTGGAACCGGAAAGGGCAATAGCAATCAGCCCCAGCATTTT. J is TRBJ1-5 and V is TRBV24-1; D ambiguous. The CDR3 length is 17 residues. Trimming pared 5 bases from V and 0 bases from J, leaving 16 bases between. Per the germline V gene, CDR1 is KGHDR and CDR2 is SFDVKD.

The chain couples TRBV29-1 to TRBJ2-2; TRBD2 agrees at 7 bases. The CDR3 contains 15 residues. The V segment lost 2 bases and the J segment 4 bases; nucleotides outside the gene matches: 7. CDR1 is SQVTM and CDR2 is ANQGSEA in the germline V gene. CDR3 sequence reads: CSVESGGSGTGELFF. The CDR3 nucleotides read TGCAGCGTTGAATCCGGGGGGAGTGGCACCGGGGAGCTGTTTTTT.

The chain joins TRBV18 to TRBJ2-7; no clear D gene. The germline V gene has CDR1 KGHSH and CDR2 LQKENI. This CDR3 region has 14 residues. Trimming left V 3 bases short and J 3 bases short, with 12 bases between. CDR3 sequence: CASSPSGLYYEQYF. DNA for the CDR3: TGTGCCAGCTCACCTTCGGGTTTGTACTACGAGCAGTACTTC. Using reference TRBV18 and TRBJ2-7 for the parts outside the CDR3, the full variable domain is NAGVMQNPRHLVRRRGQEARLRCSPMKGHSHVYWYRQLPEEGLKFMVYLQKENIIDESGMPKERFSAEFPKEGPSILRIQQVVRGDSAAYFCASSPSGLYYEQYFGPGTRLTVT.

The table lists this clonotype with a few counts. The CDR3 spells CASSSNTYTGELFF. CDR3 DNA sequence: TGTGCCAGCAGCTCTAACACCTACACCGGGGAGCTGTTTTTT. The chain couples TRBV7-9 to TRBJ2-2, with unresolved D. V was trimmed by 4 bases and J by 3 bases, leaving 9 bases between them. This CDR3 has 14 residues. Germline V gene data show CDR1 as SEHNR and CDR2 as FQNEAQ (reference sequence).

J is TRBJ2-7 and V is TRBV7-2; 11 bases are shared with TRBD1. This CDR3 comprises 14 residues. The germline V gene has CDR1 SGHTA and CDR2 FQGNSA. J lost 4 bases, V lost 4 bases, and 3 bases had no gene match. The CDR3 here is CASSSGQGEYEQYF. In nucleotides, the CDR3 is TGTGCCAGCAGCTCGGGACAGGGGGAATACGAGCAGTACTTC.

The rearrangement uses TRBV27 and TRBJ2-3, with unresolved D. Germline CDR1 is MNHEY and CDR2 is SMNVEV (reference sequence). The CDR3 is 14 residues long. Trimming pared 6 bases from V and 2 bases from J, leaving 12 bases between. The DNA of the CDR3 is TGTGCCAGCAGGGTTGGGTCATACACAGATACGCAGTATTTT. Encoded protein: CASRVGSYTDTQYF.

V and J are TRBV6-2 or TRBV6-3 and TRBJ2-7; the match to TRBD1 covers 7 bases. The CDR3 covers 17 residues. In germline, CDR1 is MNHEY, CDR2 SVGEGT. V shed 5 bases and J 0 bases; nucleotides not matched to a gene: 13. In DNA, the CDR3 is TGTGCCAGCAGTAAAACCCGGTCCGGGACAGCCTCCTACGAGCAGTACTTC. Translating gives CASSKTRSGTASYEQYF.

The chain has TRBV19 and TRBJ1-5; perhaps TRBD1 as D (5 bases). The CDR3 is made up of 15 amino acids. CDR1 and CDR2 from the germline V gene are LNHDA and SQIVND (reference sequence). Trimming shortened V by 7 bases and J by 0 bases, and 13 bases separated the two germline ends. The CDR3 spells CASIDDRHSNQPQHF. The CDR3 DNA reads TGTGCCAGTATTGACGACAGACATAGCAATCAGCCCCAGCATTTT.

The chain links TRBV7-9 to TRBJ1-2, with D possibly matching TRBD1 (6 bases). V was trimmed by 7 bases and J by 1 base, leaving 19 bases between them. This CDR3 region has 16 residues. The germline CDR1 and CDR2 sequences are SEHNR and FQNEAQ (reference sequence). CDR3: CASTEAAGVHNYGYTF. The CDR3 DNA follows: TGTGCCAGCACCGAAGCTGCAGGGGTCCATAACTATGGCTACACCTTC. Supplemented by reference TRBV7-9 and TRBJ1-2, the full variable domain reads DTGVSQNPRHKITKRGQNVTFRCDPISEHNRLYWYRQTLGQGPEFLTYFQNEAQLEKSRLLSDRFSAERPKGSFSTLEIQRTEQGDSAMYLCASTEAAGVHNYGYTFGSGTRLTVV.

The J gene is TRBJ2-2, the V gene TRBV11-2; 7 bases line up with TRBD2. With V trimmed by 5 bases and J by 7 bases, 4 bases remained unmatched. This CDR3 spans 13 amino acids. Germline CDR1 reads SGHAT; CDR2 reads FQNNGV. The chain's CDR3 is CASSEAGIGELFF. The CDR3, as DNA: TGTGCCAGCAGCGAAGCGGGAATCGGGGAGCTGTTTTTT.

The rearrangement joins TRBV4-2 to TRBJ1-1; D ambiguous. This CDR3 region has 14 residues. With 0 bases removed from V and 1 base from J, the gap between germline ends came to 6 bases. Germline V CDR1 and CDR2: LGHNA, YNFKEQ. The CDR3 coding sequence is TGTGCCAGCAGCCAAGATATTGAGAACACTGAAGCTTTCTTT. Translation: CASSQDIENTEAFF.

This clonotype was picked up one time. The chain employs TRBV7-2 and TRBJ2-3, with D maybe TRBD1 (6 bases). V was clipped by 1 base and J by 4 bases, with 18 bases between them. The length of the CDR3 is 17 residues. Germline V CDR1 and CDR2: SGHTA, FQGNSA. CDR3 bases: TGTGCCAGCAGCTTAGAATCCCGGGCCAGGGGTGCAGATACGCAGTATTTT. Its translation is CASSLESRARGADTQYF.

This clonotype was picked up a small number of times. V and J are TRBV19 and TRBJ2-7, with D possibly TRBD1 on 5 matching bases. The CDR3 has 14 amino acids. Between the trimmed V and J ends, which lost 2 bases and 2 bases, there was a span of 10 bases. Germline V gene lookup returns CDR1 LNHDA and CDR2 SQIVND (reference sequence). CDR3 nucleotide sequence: TGTGCCAGTAGTATATTTGCAGGGCCCTACGAGCAGTACTTC. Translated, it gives CASSIFAGPYEQYF.

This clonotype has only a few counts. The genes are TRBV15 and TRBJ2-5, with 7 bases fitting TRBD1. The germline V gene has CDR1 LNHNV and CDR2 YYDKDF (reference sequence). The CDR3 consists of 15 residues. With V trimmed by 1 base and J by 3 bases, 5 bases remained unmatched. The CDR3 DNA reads TGTGCCACCAGCAGAGGACGGGACAGCGAAGAGACCCAGTACTTC. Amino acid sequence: CATSRGRDSEETQYF.

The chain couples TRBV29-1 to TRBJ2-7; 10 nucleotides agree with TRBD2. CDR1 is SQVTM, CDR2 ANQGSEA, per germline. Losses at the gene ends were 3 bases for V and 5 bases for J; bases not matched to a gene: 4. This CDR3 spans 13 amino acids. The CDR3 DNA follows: TGCAGCGTTGAGGGTAGCGGGAGGAACGAGCAGTACTTC. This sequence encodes CSVEGSGRNEQYF.

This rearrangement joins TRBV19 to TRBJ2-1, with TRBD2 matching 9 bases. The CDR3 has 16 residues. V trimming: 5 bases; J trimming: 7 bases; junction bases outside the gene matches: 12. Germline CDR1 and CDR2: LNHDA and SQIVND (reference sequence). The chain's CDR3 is CASSPARAGGRNEQFF. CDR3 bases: TGTGCCAGTAGTCCAGCGAGGGCGGGAGGGCGGAATGAGCAGTTCTTC.

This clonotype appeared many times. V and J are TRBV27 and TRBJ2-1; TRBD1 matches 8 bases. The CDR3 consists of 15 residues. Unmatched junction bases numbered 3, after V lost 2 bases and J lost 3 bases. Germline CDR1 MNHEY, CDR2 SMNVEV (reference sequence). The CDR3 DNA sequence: TGTGCCAGCAGTTTACAGGGGGCGGTCTACAATGAGCAGTTCTTC. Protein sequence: CASSLQGAVYNEQFF.

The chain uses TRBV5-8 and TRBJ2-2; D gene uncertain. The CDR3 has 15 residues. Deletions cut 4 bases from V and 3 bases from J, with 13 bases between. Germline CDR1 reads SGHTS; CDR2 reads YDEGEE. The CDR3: CASSLGRMDTGELFF. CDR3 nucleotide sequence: TGTGCCAGCAGCCTCGGGCGGATGGACACCGGGGAGCTGTTTTTT.

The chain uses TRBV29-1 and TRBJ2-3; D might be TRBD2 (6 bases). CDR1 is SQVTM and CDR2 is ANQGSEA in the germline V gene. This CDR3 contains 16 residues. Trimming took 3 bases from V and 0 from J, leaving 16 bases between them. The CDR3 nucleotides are TGCAGCGTTGAGGGAGGAAGGCATCTTAGCACAGATACGCAGTATTTT. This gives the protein CSVEGGRHLSTDTQYF.

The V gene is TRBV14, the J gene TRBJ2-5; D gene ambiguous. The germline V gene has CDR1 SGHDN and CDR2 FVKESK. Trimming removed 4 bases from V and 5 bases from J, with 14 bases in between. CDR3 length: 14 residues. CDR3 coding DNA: TGTGCCAGCAGCCCCAGTGGGGTGGGGGAGACCCAGTACTTC. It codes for CASSPSGVGETQYF.

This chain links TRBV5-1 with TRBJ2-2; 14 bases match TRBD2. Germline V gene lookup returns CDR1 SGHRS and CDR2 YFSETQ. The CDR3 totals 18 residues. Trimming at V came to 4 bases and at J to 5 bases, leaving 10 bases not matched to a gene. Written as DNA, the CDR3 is TGCGCCAGCAGCCCCTTCGGGACTAGCGGGGGAGGAACCGGGGAGCTGTTTTTT. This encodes CASSPFGTSGGGTGELFF.

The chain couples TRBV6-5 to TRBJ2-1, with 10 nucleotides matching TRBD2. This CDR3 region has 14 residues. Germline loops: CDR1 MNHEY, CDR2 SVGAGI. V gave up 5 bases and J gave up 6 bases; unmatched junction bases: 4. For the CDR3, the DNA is TGTGCCAGCAGTCTACTAGCGGGAAGCAATGAGCAGTTCTTC. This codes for CASSLLAGSNEQFF.

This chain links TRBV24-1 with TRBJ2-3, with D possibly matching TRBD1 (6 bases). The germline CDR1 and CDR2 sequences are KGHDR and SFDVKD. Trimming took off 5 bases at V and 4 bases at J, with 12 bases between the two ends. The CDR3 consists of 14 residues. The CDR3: CATSGAGEPDTQYF. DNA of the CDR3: TGTGCCACCAGTGGCGCAGGGGAGCCAGATACGCAGTATTTT.

The DNA of the CDR3 is TGTGCCAGCAGCTTAACAAGAACCAGAAGTGAAGCTTTCTTT. It encodes CASSLTRTRSEAFF. The chain joins TRBV7-9 to TRBJ1-1; D remains unclear. The ends were cut back, 2 bases at V and 7 bases at J, with 14 bases in the middle. Germline V gene lookup returns CDR1 SEHNR and CDR2 FQNEAQ (reference sequence). This CDR3 has 14 residues.

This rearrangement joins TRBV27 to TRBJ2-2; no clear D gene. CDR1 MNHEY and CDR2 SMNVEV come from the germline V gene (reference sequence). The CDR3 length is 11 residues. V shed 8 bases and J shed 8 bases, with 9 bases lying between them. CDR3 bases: TGTGCCAGCGCATCGGCGGGGGAGCTGTTTTTT. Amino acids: CASASAGELFF.